These 4 T cell receptor beta chains were sequenced from one sample in a study of T cells in Graves' hyperthyroidism and ophthalmopathy (dated by TCRdb to between 2018 and 2020). The method behind the library was multiplex PCR. Sequencing took place on an Illumina HiSeq 2000. The TCR beta CDR3 regions were amplified from the RNA transcripts. For the first round of RT-PCR on the TCR CDR3, the HTBI primer set was used together with the Qiagen OneStep RT-PCR kit. TCRdb trimmed public reads at Q25 via fastp, called clones via MiXCR and kept in-frame beta chains. One record per CDR3 amino acid sequence lists the most common genes and DNA. The table for this sample lists some 800,000 distinct CDR3 sequences; more than 30% of them were counted only once. Approximately 8.7% of the sample is taken by the ten largest. The material sequenced was blood. These receptors were obtained from a man in his late teens or twenties with Graves' hyperthyroidism.

This clonotype was recorded a few times. This sequence joins TRBV20-1 and TRBJ1-1; D gene uncertain. Germline V lookup: CDR1 DFQATT, CDR2 SNEGSKA (reference sequence). The V end lost 1 base, the J end lost 5 bases, and 11 bases lay between the germline ends. The CDR3 has 13 residues. The CDR3 nucleotides read TGCAGTGCTAGAGGGGGTGGTGGGACTGAAGCTTTCTTT. As protein: CSARGGGGTEAFF.

A note on this clonotype: Mismatch with germline at one junction end may stem from a read error. The V and J genes are TRBV25-1 and TRBJ2-5; D remains unclear. Germline CDR1 and CDR2: MGHDK and SYGVNS. The CDR3 has 12 amino acids. The CDR3 coding sequence is TGTGCCAGCGGAGTCACCAGAGAGACCCAATACTTC. This encodes CASGVTRETQYF.

This clonotype was counted at least ten times. The CDR3 loop is CASSFIGGTEAFF. CDR3 sequence (DNA): TGTGCCAGCAGCTTTATAGGGGGCACTGAAGCTTTCTTT. V usage is TRBV7-2 and J usage is TRBJ1-1; tentative D call: TRBD1 (6 bases). Germline assignment: CDR1 SGHTA and CDR2 FQGNSA. The CDR3 is 13 residues long. V lost 3 bases to trimming and J lost 4 bases, with 9 bases between them.

The genes are TRBV15 and TRBJ2-5; D remains ambiguous. The CDR3 is made up of 14 amino acids. Trimming stripped 0 bases from V and 1 base from J, with 6 bases between. CDR1 LNHNV and CDR2 YYDKDF come from the germline V gene (reference sequence). As DNA, the CDR3 is TGTGCCACCAGCAGAGACTACCCCCAAGAGACCCAGTACTTC. It is translated as CATSRDYPQETQYF.